This T cell receptor beta chain was obtained from a study of CD8+ T cells in alopecia areata. Study background: Patients took tofacitinib for 6 to 18 months, followed by 6 drug-free months.

Once RNA had been extracted, it was reverse transcribed into cDNA to act as the sequencing template. Generated by immunoSEQ multiplex PCR, the TCRdb table keeps only in-frame clones and is missing some. The sample yields 80,000 to 100,000 clones, 41% seen once. Trimming removed 1 base from V and 6 bases from J, with 7 bases in between. The CDR3 sequence is 14 residues long. Germline-derived CDR1 and CDR2 are LGHNA and YNFKEQ. Those with alopecia areata gave lesional scalp punch biopsies and peripheral blood. This clone showed up just a few times. The specimen was CD4+ T cells sorted from blood. The rearrangement uses TRBV4-2 and TRBJ1-6; D gene uncertain. This receptor was taken from a human donor with alopecia areata. CDR3: CASSQGRRNSPLHF. Written as DNA, the CDR3 is TGTGCCAGCAGCCAAGGGCGCCGTAATTCACCCCTCCACTTT.